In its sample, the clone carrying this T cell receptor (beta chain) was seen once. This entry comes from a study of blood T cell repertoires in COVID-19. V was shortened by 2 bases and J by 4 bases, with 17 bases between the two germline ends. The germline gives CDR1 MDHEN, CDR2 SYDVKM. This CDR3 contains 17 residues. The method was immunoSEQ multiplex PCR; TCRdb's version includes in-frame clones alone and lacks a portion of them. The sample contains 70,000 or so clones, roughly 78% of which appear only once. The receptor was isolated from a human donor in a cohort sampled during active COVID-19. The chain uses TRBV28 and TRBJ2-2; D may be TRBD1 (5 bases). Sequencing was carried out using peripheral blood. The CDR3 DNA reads TGTGCCAGCAGTTTACGTCCCGTGACAGCTCTCACCGGGGAGCTGTTTTTT. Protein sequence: CASSLRPVTALTGELFF.